Given below is one T cell receptor (beta chain) in context. Its antigen is unknown. A much larger clone differs by one base, so this may be a read error. The final CDR3 position lacks the conserved phenylalanine or tryptophan, pointing to a likely read error. Trimming cost V 5 bases and J 7 bases; bases outside gene matches: 9. The V gene's germline CDR1 is SEHNR and CDR2 FQNEAQ (reference sequence). This CDR3 spans 15 amino acids. This entry belongs to a study of T-cell reconstitution after alpha-beta-depleted transplantation in children. Study conclusions and caveats: Elevated TCRbeta diversity at day 60 was traced, in some patients, to surviving recipient T cells and thymic progenitors. Expanded graft clones, several hundred of them, were reportedly the source of alpha-beta T cells about two months after transplant. Fresh T-cell production supplied most of the T-cell counts and diversity seen one year after transplant.

Preparation of the TCRbeta library was carried out with unique molecular identifiers. TCRdb reanalysed the PCR reads using MiXCR and keeps one entry per CDR3 protein. The table has approximately 650,000 distinct CDR3 sequences, less than 15% seen once. The source is a girl aged 2-10 years with congenital amegakaryocytic thrombocytopenia, due to receive a stem cell transplant. The specimen was PBMCs, collected before TCRalphabeta/CD19-depleted stem cell transplant. J is TRBJ2-1 and V is TRBV7-9, with 9 nucleotides matching TRBD2. In DNA form, the CDR3 reads TGTGCCAGCAGCCCTAGCGGGACAAAACTAAATGAGCAGTTCCTC. Its protein is CASSPSGTKLNEQFL.